These 21 T cell receptor beta chains were all obtained from the same sample, sequenced in a study of OX40 agonist ivuxolimab in advanced cancers. The data were produced by immunoSEQ multiplex PCR, yet TCRdb's version contains in-frame clones alone and is incomplete. The table includes approximately 87,000 clones, 92% detected once. This sample comprised CD4+ or CD8+ T cells sorted from blood, obtained in a trial of the OX40 agonist ivuxolimab. The receptors were gathered from an adult with an advanced solid tumor such as melanoma, head and neck, liver or kidney cancer.

V and J are TRBV13 and TRBJ1-2, with D perhaps TRBD1 (5 bases). Germline V lookup: CDR1 PRHDT, CDR2 FYEKMQ (reference sequence). The V end was cut by 7 bases, the J end by 3 bases, with 27 bases between. The CDR3 spans 18 residues. The CDR3 loop is CASTGAAPDSPFYYGYTF. The CDR3 DNA is TGTGCCAGCACCGGGGCCGCCCCCGATAGTCCTTTTTACTATGGCTACACCTTC.

This chain links TRBV9 with TRBJ1-2; the D is unclear. Germline loops: CDR1 SGDLS, CDR2 YYNGEE. V was pared by 2 bases and J by 0 bases, with 2 bases between. The CDR3 covers 12 residues. The CDR3, as DNA: TGTGCCAGCAGCGTCACTAACTATGGCTACACCTTC. Amino acids: CASSVTNYGYTF.

The chain joins TRBV5-6 to TRBJ1-1; D uncertain. CDR1 and CDR2 from the germline V gene are SGHDT and YYEEEE. This CDR3 has 13 residues. V was pared by 3 bases and J by 3 bases, with 9 bases between. CDR3 DNA sequence: TGTGCCAGCAGCTATGGGTACGACACTGAAGCTTTCTTT. Its protein is CASSYGYDTEAFF.

This clone was seen just once. The chain recombines TRBV6-6 with TRBJ2-3, with D possibly matching TRBD1 (6 bases). Germline V lookup: CDR1 MNHNY, CDR2 SVGAGI (reference sequence). The CDR3 runs to 15 residues. V shed 2 bases and J shed 2 bases, with 11 bases lying between them. The CDR3 loop reads CASSYPPGATDTQYF. Here the CDR3 DNA reads TGTGCCAGCAGTTACCCCCCAGGGGCCACAGATACGCAGTATTTT.

This clone turned up a few times. The chain is built from TRBV19 and TRBJ2-1, with D unclear. Germline V lookup: CDR1 LNHDA, CDR2 SQIVND (reference sequence). The CDR3 extends over 12 amino acids. The V end was cut by 1 base, the J end by 6 bases, with 4 bases between. DNA of the CDR3: TGTGCCAGTAGTATAGCTGGCAATGAGCAGTTCTTC. Amino acid sequence: CASSIAGNEQFF.

The chain carries TRBV5-1 and TRBJ1-1; D unresolved. Germline V gives CDR1 SGHRS, CDR2 YFSETQ. The CDR3 runs 12 residues. With 4 bases removed from V and 1 base from J, the gap between germline ends came to 5 bases. CDR3: CASSQGNTEAFF. The CDR3 coding sequence is TGCGCCAGCAGCCAAGGGAACACTGAAGCTTTCTTT.

The chain has TRBV10-2 and TRBJ1-2, with D perhaps matching TRBD1 (5 bases). CDR3 length equals 14 residues. V lost 7 bases, J lost 6 bases, and 18 bases lay in between. Germline loops: CDR1 WSHSY, CDR2 SAAADI. The CDR3 bases are TGCGCCAGCACAGAAATTCTAACGGGGGATGGCTACACCTTC. This sequence encodes CASTEILTGDGYTF.

This rearrangement joins TRBV27 to TRBJ2-7, with D possibly being TRBD2 (5 bases). The germline CDR1 and CDR2 sequences are MNHEY and SMNVEV (reference sequence). The CDR3 spans 15 residues. Trimming removed 2 bases at V and 2 bases at J, with 13 bases between. CDR3 sequence reads: CASSLRGPPAYEQYF. Written as DNA, the CDR3 is TGTGCCAGCAGTTTAAGAGGGCCCCCCGCCTACGAGCAGTACTTC.

The chain joins TRBV5-6 to TRBJ2-1; weak D call: TRBD2 (6 bases). The CDR3 has 14 residues. Germline V gene sequence: CDR1 SGHDT, CDR2 YYEEEE. V was shortened by 3 bases and J by 4 bases, with 11 bases between the two germline ends. The CDR3, as DNA: TGTGCCAGCAGCTCGGGACTGAGTTACAATGAGCAGTTCTTC. It is translated as CASSSGLSYNEQFF.

V and J are TRBV18 and TRBJ1-2; 9 bases agree with TRBD1. Germline V gene sequence: CDR1 KGHSH, CDR2 LQKENI. This CDR3 contains 15 residues. The V gene end was trimmed by 3 bases and the J gene end by 4 bases; junction bases not matched to a gene: 6. DNA for the CDR3: TGTGCCAGCTCACCCCCGGGACAGGGAATCTATGGCTACACCTTC. Its translation: CASSPPGQGIYGYTF.

V usage is TRBV18 and J usage is TRBJ1-6; 9 bases agree with TRBD1. The CDR3 contains 16 residues. V dropped 6 bases and J dropped 4; count of bases not matched to a gene: 7. Per germline, CDR1 KGHSH and CDR2 LQKENI. CDR3 protein: CASSFPGTGYNSPLHF. As DNA, the CDR3 is TGTGCCAGCTCCTTCCCCGGGACAGGGTATAATTCACCCCTCCACTTT.

The gene calls are TRBV6-1 and TRBJ1-6; D remains unclear. CDR1 MNHNS and CDR2 SASEGT come from the germline V gene. The V end lost 2 bases, the J end lost 7 bases, and 9 bases lay between the germline ends. The CDR3 covers 14 residues. Written as DNA, the CDR3 is TGTGCCAGCAGTGAAAGGCAGCTAAATTCACCCCTCCACTTT. Encoded protein: CASSERQLNSPLHF.

V gene TRBV28 combines with J gene TRBJ2-5; the D gene is possibly TRBD1 (6 bases). V gave up 3 bases and J gave up 1 base, with 12 bases separating them. From germline, CDR1 is MDHEN and CDR2 SYDVKM. The CDR3 runs 15 residues. DNA for the CDR3: TGTGCCAGCAGTTTGACCAGGGGCCCCCAAGAGACCCAGTACTTC. Encoded protein: CASSLTRGPQETQYF.

In its sample, this clone was seen once. This chain joins TRBV27 and TRBJ1-5, with D possibly TRBD1 on 5 matching bases. The CDR3 has 13 amino acids. CDR1 and CDR2 (germline): MNHEY, SMNVEV (reference sequence). V lost 6 bases, J lost 5 bases, and 11 bases lay in between. The CDR3 nucleotides read TGTGCCAGCAGCCCCTGGGGGGATCAGCCCCAGCATTTT. Its protein is CASSPWGDQPQHF.

The rearrangement links TRBV10-2 to TRBJ2-1; no clear D gene. CDR1 and CDR2 from the germline V gene are WSHSY and SAAADI. The V end was cut by 7 bases, the J end by 0 bases, with 10 bases between. The CDR3 is 14 amino acids. The CDR3 coding sequence is TGCGCCAGCATTAGTATTGGCTCCTACAATGAGCAGTTCTTC. Translation gives CASISIGSYNEQFF.

The chain is built from TRBV11-2 and TRBJ2-5; D uncertain. The V and J ends lost 1 base and 5 bases respectively, with 14 bases between them. The CDR3 extends over 15 amino acids. Per germline, CDR1 SGHAT and CDR2 FQNNGV. CDR3 DNA: TGTGCCAGCAGCTTAGGTTATACAAGTCGCGAGACCCAGTACTTC. This sequence encodes CASSLGYTSRETQYF.

This sequence joins TRBV10-2 and TRBJ2-7; 7 bases align to TRBD2. The CDR3 is 17 amino acids. Germline CDR1 is WSHSY and CDR2 is SAAADI. V was clipped by 0 bases and J by 0 bases; unmatched bases: 8. This CDR3 is CASSESTPREFSYEQYF. The DNA of the CDR3 is TGCGCCAGCAGTGAGTCGACGCCGCGGGAGTTCTCCTACGAGCAGTACTTC.

The count of this clone is one. The chain couples TRBV6-5 to TRBJ2-1; no reliable D call. V was shortened by 2 bases and J by 7 bases, with 12 bases between the two germline ends. The CDR3 consists of 14 residues. The germline V gene encodes CDR1 MNHEY and CDR2 SVGAGI. CDR3 protein: CASSYVSKRNEQFF. As DNA, the CDR3 is TGTGCCAGCAGTTACGTTTCAAAGCGTAATGAGCAGTTCTTC.

The chain recombines TRBV6-1 with TRBJ1-5; no clear D gene. The CDR3 extends over 15 amino acids. The V end lost 1 base, the J end lost 0 bases, and 7 bases lay between the germline ends. Germline CDR1 and CDR2: MNHNS and SASEGT. The CDR3 region has the DNA TGTGCCAGCAGTGAAGGACTCATTAGCAATCAGCCCCAGCATTTT. Residues: CASSEGLISNQPQHF.

The genes are TRBV10-1 and TRBJ2-7; D is unresolved. Trimming took off 3 bases at V and 5 bases at J, with 8 bases between the two ends. The V gene's germline CDR1 is WNHNN and CDR2 SYGVQD (reference sequence). This CDR3 has 12 amino acids. CDR3 region: CASSDGIDEQYF. CDR3 DNA sequence: TGCGCCAGCAGTGATGGCATCGACGAGCAGTACTTC.

This clone appeared a single time. V and J are TRBV30 and TRBJ2-7; 9 bases align to TRBD2. The CDR3 sequence is 13 residues long. With V trimmed by 2 bases and J by 3 bases, 2 bases remained unmatched. CDR1 GTSNPN and CDR2 SVGIG come from the germline V gene (reference sequence). DNA of the CDR3: TGTGCCTGGAGTATAGCGGGAGTCTACGAGCAGTACTTC. This translates into CAWSIAGVYEQYF.